This T cell receptor (beta chain) was retrieved from a study of regulatory T cells in long-lasting Graves disease (dated by TCRdb to about 2021). Study-level background: Persistent Graves' disease was defined as persistently positive TSH receptor autoantibodies together with antithyroid drug treatment for over 5 years. Patients with persistent Graves' disease were compared with patients with newly diagnosed Graves' disease using TCR sequencing and RNA sequencing of peripheral blood. The study was registered as a clinical trial and conducted in China. A total of some 35 samples underwent TCR sequencing, from about 13 patients with persistent Graves' disease and some 20 patients with newly diagnosed Graves' disease. In the clinical cohort, patients with persistent Graves' disease had used antithyroid drugs for an average of roughly ten years. The research as a whole found: Compared with newly diagnosed patients, patients with persistent Graves' disease had lower TCR Shannon entropy and fewer highly expanded clones, which suggests clonal expansion. The authors acknowledged the small sample size as a limitation that may reduce accuracy. Persistent disease showed preferential use of TRBV28, TRBJ1-2 and TRBJ2-5, whereas newly diagnosed disease favored TRBV20-1 and TRBJ2-1. Only the TCR beta chain was sequenced and analyzed. Only peripheral blood was studied, because thyroid tissue, the primary lesion, was inaccessible. A larger number of public clonotypes was shared among persistent patients (approximately 3,000) than among newly diagnosed patients (around 890).

What the time point label conveys for this sample: persistent/refractory GD, antithyroid drugs over 5 years with positive TRAb. For both TCR sequencing and RNA sequencing, RNA was extracted from PBMCs in TRIzol. The diagnosis of Graves' disease followed American Thyroid Association guidelines. Patients for the study were recruited at an endocrinology department in Xi'an, China. Each patient gave 9 to 10 milliliters of peripheral blood, collected in an EDTA anticoagulant tube. Ficoll Paque Plus density gradient separation was used to isolate PBMCs, and no further T cell sorting was performed. RNA quality was checked with an Agilent 2100 Bioanalyzer and agarose gel, and concentration with a NanoDrop 2000. In the case of this clonotype: Its recognized antigen is unknown. Base qualities are not at hand, and no much larger clone is one base apart.

Trimming leaves V shorter by 9 bases and J shorter by 2 bases, with the junction holding 5 bases beyond the gene matches. CDR1 and CDR2, looked up from the germline V gene, are WSHSY and SAAADI. From its cysteine to its phenylalanine, the CDR3 spans 13 amino acids. Just the 39-base CDR3 DNA is kept, in frame starting at base 1. Libraries were made using multiplex PCR. These reads were obtained on an Illumina HiSeq 4000. CDR3 regions were amplified by Arm-PCR with iRepertoire HTBI primers to construct TCR beta libraries. Before sequencing, the PCR products went through gel purification. The study's processing was this. Gene usage analysis of CDR3 amino acid clonotypes relied on the roughly 58 TRBV and about 15 TRBJ segments identified across samples. Filtered high-quality paired reads were merged into contigs using COPE and FqMerger. Contigs were aligned with BLAST to IMGT TRBV, TRBD and TRBJ reference genes, and CDR3 was defined per IMGT. Clonotypes above 0.1% frequency were classified as highly expanded clones. Shannon entropy was used to measure repertoire diversity, and the Gini coefficient was used to measure V-J evenness. A clonotype was considered public if more than one individual shared it. TCRdb trimmed the raw reads at Q25, called clones with MiXCR and kept productive beta chains. Rows are combined by CDR3 protein, so each entry shows the most common genes and DNA. In this record, the V and J calls reflect TCRdb's handling and not the investigators' own analysis. The sample table holds about 290,000 distinct CDR3 sequences, of which 20% to 25% were seen once. Of the sample, just over 55% is held by the ten largest clones.

The chain uses TRBV10-2 and TRBJ2-7; TRBD2 aligns with 9 central bases. The sample in question was peripheral blood mononuclear cells (PBMCs), obtained when the disease was refractory, from a patient treated with antithyroid drugs. The clonotype originates from a female donor with Graves disease. Here the CDR3 is given as CASLSGRAYEQYF. The DNA sequence is as follows: TGCGCCAGTCTTAGCGGGAGAGCCTACGAGCAGTACTTC.